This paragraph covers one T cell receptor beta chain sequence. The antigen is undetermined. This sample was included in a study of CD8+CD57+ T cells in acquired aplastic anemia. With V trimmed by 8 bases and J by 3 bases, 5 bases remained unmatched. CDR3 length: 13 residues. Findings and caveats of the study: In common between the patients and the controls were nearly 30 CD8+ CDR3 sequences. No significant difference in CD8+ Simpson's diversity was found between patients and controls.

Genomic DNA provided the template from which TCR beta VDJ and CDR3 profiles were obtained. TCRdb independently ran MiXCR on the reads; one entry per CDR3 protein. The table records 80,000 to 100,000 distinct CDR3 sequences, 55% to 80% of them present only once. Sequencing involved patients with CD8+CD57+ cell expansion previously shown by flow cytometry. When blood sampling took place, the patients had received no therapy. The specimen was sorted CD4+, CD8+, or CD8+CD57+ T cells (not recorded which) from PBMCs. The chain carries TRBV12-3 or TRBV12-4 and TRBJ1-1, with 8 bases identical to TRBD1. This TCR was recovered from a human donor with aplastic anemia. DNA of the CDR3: TGTGCCAGCGCCAGGGGGCCCTACACTGAAGCTTTCTTT. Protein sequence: CASARGPYTEAFF.